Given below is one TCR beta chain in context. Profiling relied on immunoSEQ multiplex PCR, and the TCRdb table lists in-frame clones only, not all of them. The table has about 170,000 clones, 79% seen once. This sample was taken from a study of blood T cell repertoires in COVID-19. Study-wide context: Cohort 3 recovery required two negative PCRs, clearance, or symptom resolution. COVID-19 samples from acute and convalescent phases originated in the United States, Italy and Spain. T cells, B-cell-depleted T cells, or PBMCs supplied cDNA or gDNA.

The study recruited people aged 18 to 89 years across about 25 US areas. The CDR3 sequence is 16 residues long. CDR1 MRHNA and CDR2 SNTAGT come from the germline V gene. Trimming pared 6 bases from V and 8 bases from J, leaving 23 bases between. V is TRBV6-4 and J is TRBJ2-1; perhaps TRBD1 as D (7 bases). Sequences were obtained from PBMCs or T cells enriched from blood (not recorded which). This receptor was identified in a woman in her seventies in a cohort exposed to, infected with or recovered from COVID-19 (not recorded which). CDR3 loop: CASSPSRRGHPDEQFF. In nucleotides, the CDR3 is TGTGCCAGCAGCCCCTCAAGGAGGGGGCACCCTGATGAGCAGTTCTTC.